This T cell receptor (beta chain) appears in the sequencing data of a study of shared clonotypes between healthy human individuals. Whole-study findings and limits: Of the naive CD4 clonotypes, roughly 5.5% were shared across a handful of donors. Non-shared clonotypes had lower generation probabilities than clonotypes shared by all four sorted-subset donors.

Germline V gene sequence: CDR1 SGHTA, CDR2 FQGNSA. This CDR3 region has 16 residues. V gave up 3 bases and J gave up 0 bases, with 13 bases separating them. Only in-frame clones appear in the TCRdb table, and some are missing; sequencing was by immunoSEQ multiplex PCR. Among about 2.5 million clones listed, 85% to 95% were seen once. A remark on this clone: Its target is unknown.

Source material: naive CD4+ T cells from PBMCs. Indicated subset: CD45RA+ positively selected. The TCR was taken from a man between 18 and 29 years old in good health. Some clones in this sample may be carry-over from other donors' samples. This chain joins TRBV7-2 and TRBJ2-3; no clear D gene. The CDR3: CASSFFSITSTDTQYF. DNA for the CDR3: TGTGCCAGCAGCTTCTTTTCTATCACTAGCACAGATACGCAGTATTTT.